The source of this T cell receptor beta chain is a study of regulatory T cells in long-lasting Graves disease. Regarding the study as a whole: TRBV28 was favored in persistent disease, as were TRBJ1-2 and TRBJ2-5.

For this clonotype: The antigen remains unidentified.

Germline V gene sequence: CDR1 LNHDA, CDR2 SQIVND (reference sequence). V lost 1 base and J 1 base, leaving 10 bases between the germline ends. The length of the CDR3 is 15 residues. Both iRepertoire HTBI primers and Arm-PCR of CDR3 regions were used to build the TCR beta libraries. TCRdb recomputed calls from the multiplex PCR reads with MiXCR, one row per CDR3 protein. This repertoire shows 300,000 to 400,000 distinct CDR3 sequences, 16% found once; its top ten account for 25% to 30%. Time point defined: newly diagnosed GD, antithyroid drugs for less than 3 months. PBMC-derived RNA was used for the TCR library. Around 9 milliliters of peripheral blood were drawn into EDTA tubes. These same records also appear under a second study, on T cells in Graves' hyperthyroidism and ophthalmopathy. From that paper: HTBI primers were employed in a first-round RT-PCR of the TCR CDR3. Ophthalmopathy got predicted by the model a median approximately 6.3 months before its onset.

The chain uses TRBV19 and TRBJ1-1; weak D call: TRBD1 (6 bases). The origin of this receptor is a man between 35 and 55 years old with Graves disease. The sample was peripheral blood mononuclear cells (PBMCs), taken at new diagnosis, from a patient treated with antithyroid drugs. The CDR3 coding sequence is TGTGCCAGTAGTATAGCGTGGACAGCGAACACTGAAGCTTTCTTT. This encodes CASSIAWTANTEAFF.